The 26 T cell receptor beta chains in this list originate from one sample, sequenced in a study of CD8+ T cells in alopecia areata. Treatment indicated: oral pan-JAK inhibitor, 5-10 mg twice daily. Sequencing used cDNA as its template, made by extracting RNA and reverse transcribing it. The repertoire was sequenced with immunoSEQ multiplex PCR; TCRdb's copy has only in-frame clones and lacks some. The data hold 200,000 to 250,000 clones, with over 60% observed a single time. Material: CD4+ T cells sorted from blood, obtained at week 4, from a patient treated with tofacitinib. These receptors were collected from a human donor with alopecia areata.

This clone has a handful of counts. Other DNA sequences in the sample encode the same CDR3. V gene TRBV19 combines with J gene TRBJ2-1; 12 nucleotides align to TRBD2. The V and J ends lost 4 bases and 4 bases, in that order; junction bases with no gene match: 2. The germline V gene has CDR1 LNHDA and CDR2 SQIVND (reference sequence). This CDR3 contains 15 residues. The CDR3 nucleotides read TGTGCCAGTAGTAAACTAGCGGGGGGATACAATGAGCAGTTCTTC. Amino acids: CASSKLAGGYNEQFF.

The V and J genes are TRBV2 and TRBJ2-1; 7 bases match TRBD1. CDR3 size: 15 residues. CDR1 SNHLY and CDR2 FYNNEI come from the germline V gene. Losses at the gene ends were 6 bases for V and 4 bases for J; bases not matched to a gene: 9. DNA of the CDR3: TGTGCCAGCAGCATTGACAGGGCGGTTTACAATGAGCAGTTCTTC. It translates to CASSIDRAVYNEQFF.

This sequence joins TRBV6-6 and TRBJ1-1; 11 bases map to TRBD1. CDR1 and CDR2 (germline): MNHNY, SVGAGI (reference sequence). This CDR3 has 16 residues. Unmatched junction bases numbered 9, after V lost 5 bases and J lost 4 bases. The CDR3 protein is CASSPWTGGGGTEAFF. The CDR3 nucleotides read TGTGCCAGCAGTCCCTGGACAGGGGGCGGCGGCACTGAAGCTTTCTTT.

This sequence joins TRBV29-1 and TRBJ2-1; maybe TRBD2 (6 bases). The CDR3 consists of 14 residues. V lost 6 bases and J 3 bases, leaving 15 bases between the germline ends. From germline, CDR1 is SQVTM and CDR2 ANQGSEA. CDR3 loop: CSVARDFIYNEQFF. The CDR3 region has the DNA TGCAGCGTCGCCCGGGACTTCATCTACAATGAGCAGTTCTTC.

The rearrangement uses TRBV30 and TRBJ1-6; weak D call: TRBD1 (5 bases). The V gene lost 7 bases and the J gene lost 9 bases, with 16 bases spanning the gap. CDR1 GTSNPN and CDR2 SVGIG come from the germline V gene (reference sequence). This CDR3 is built from 13 residues. The CDR3 reads CASQGVGGSPLHF. In DNA form, the CDR3 reads TGTGCCTCCCAGGGTGTTGGGGGTTCACCCCTCCACTTT.

This chain's CDR3 is CASSRDQNTEAFF. The DNA of the CDR3 is TGTGCCAGCAGCAGGGACCAGAACACTGAAGCTTTCTTT. V is TRBV6-5 and J is TRBJ1-1, with TRBD1 as a possible D gene (5 bases). V was shortened by 6 bases and J by 1 base, with 9 bases between the two germline ends. Germline CDR1 reads MNHEY; CDR2 reads SVGAGI. This CDR3 spans 13 amino acids.

The chain recombines TRBV27 with TRBJ2-1; D gene unclear. Deletions cut 5 bases from V and 0 bases from J, with 17 bases between. CDR1 is MNHEY and CDR2 is SMNVEV in the germline V gene (reference sequence). The CDR3 spans 17 residues. In DNA, the CDR3 is TGTGCCAGCAGTCAACGGGCCTCTTCAGCCTCCTACAATGAGCAGTTCTTC. Its protein is CASSQRASSASYNEQFF.

The genes are TRBV7-2 and TRBJ2-2; the match to TRBD2 covers 8 bases. With 3 bases clipped from V and 7 bases from J, the junction kept 7 bases outside the gene matches. The germline gives CDR1 SGHTA, CDR2 FQGNSA. The CDR3 extends over 15 amino acids. CDR3 protein: CASSFRGLAGGELFF. The CDR3 nucleotides read TGTGCCAGCAGCTTCCGTGGACTAGCAGGCGGGGAGCTGTTTTTT.

This rearrangement joins TRBV5-6 to TRBJ2-1; 8 bases map to TRBD1. This CDR3 contains 12 residues. Per the germline V gene, CDR1 is SGHDT and CDR2 is YYEEEE. After removal of 4 bases from V and 9 bases from J, the junction contained 3 bases not matched to a gene. In DNA form, the CDR3 reads TGTGCCAGCAGCCCCGGACAGGGTGAGCAGTTCTTC. Translation: CASSPGQGEQFF.

The gene calls are TRBV4-3 and TRBJ1-3, with D unclear. Germline CDR1 and CDR2: LGHNA and YSLEER. The V end lost 1 base, the J end lost 0 bases, and 10 bases lay between the germline ends. The CDR3 totals 16 residues. CDR3 sequence reads: CASSQVTANSGNTIYF. CDR3 bases: TGCGCCAGCAGCCAAGTGACTGCAAACTCTGGAAACACCATATATTTT.

The rearrangement joins TRBV29-1 to TRBJ1-1; TRBD1 matches 8 bases. CDR1 is SQVTM and CDR2 is ANQGSEA in the germline V gene. V dropped 7 bases and J dropped 1; count of bases not matched to a gene: 8. The CDR3 runs to 14 residues. The CDR3 DNA sequence: TGCAGCGCCGCCTTTGGACAGGGGAACACTGAAGCTTTCTTT. It specifies CSAAFGQGNTEAFF. The full variable domain, in which reference TRBV29-1 and TRBJ1-1 provide the parts outside the CDR3, is SAVISQKPSRDICQRGTSLTIQCQVDSQVTMMFWYRQQPGQSLTLIATANQGSEATYESGFVIDKFPISRPNLTFSTLTVSNMSPEDSSIYLCSAAFGQGNTEAFFGQGTRLTVV.

This clone was observed a few times. For the CDR3, the DNA is TGCGCCAGCAGCTTGGAGGGCAGGGGTCCAGATACGCAGTATTTT. Translation gives CASSLEGRGPDTQYF. V and J are TRBV5-1 and TRBJ2-3; the D gene is possibly TRBD1 (6 bases). CDR1 is SGHRS, CDR2 YFSETQ, per germline. The CDR3 is 15 residues long. V was clipped by 0 bases and J by 4 bases, with 12 bases between them.

This clone was observed a handful of times. The genes are TRBV5-1 and TRBJ1-2, with TRBD1 matching 11 bases. The ends lost 1 base at V and 4 bases at J; junction bases unmatched: 6. There are 16 residues in the CDR3. Germline V lookup: CDR1 SGHRS, CDR2 YFSETQ. The CDR3 region is CASSLTWTGGGYGYTF. As DNA, the CDR3 is TGCGCCAGCAGCTTGACCTGGACAGGGGGCGGCTATGGCTACACCTTC.

V is TRBV29-1 and J is TRBJ1-2, with D uncertain. Looked up from germline, CDR1 is SQVTM and CDR2 is ANQGSEA. This CDR3 has 14 residues. V dropped 0 bases and J dropped 6 bases, with 14 bases sitting between them. CDR3 DNA: TGCAGCGTTGAAGATGGGGAGGGAAGGAATGGCTACACCTTC. It specifies CSVEDGEGRNGYTF.

This clone was detected a few times. The chain uses TRBV29-1 and TRBJ2-5, with D unclear. Trimming stripped 4 bases from V and 5 bases from J, with 14 bases between. Germline V lookup: CDR1 SQVTM, CDR2 ANQGSEA. The CDR3 contains 13 residues. CDR3 sequence: CSVVNQMGETQYF. For the CDR3, the DNA is TGCAGCGTTGTGAATCAGATGGGGGAGACCCAGTACTTC.

The gene calls are TRBV7-2 and TRBJ2-1; possible D gene TRBD1, 6 bases. The CDR3 runs 15 residues. Trimming shortened V by 5 bases and J by 5 bases, and 16 bases separated the two germline ends. Germline CDR1 is SGHTA and CDR2 is FQGNSA. CDR3 protein: CASSPTGQRHNEQFF. For the CDR3, the DNA is TGTGCCAGCAGCCCCACCGGACAGCGGCACAATGAGCAGTTCTTC.

This chain links TRBV20-1 with TRBJ1-2; D is uncertain. Germline V gene sequence: CDR1 DFQATT, CDR2 SNEGSKA (reference sequence). The CDR3 has 11 residues. Trimming stripped 3 bases from V and 8 bases from J, with 10 bases between. DNA of the CDR3: TGCAGTGCTAGTTCCAGACTGGGCTACACCTTC. Translating it yields CSASSRLGYTF.

A note on this clone: Germline is not matched at one junction end, which may reflect a read error. The genes are TRBV14 and TRBJ1-2; a weak D match, TRBD1 (6 bases). This CDR3 spans 13 amino acids. The V gene's germline CDR1 is SGHDN and CDR2 FVKESK. CDR3 DNA: TGTACCAGCAGCCGAGGACAGTTCGATGGCTACACCTTC. Residues: CTSSRGQFDGYTF. Full variable domain (remainder filled in from reference TRBV14 and TRBJ1-2): EAGVTQFPSHSVIEKGQTVTLRCDPISGHDNLYWYRRVMGKEIKFLLHFVKESKQDESGMPNNRFLAERTGGTYSTLKVQPAELEDSGVYFCTSSRGQFDGYTFGSGTRLTVV.

This chain connects TRBV5-1 to TRBJ2-7; 7 bases match TRBD1. J was trimmed by 1 base and V by 5 bases; bases with no gene match: 3. Germline lookup yields CDR1 SGHRS and CDR2 YFSETQ. The CDR3 length is 13 residues. The CDR3 coding sequence is TGCGCCAGCAGACCGGGACAGTCCTACGAGCAGTACTTC. It is translated as CASRPGQSYEQYF.

This chain links TRBV30 with TRBJ2-1; 9 bases line up with TRBD2. Germline V lookup: CDR1 GTSNPN, CDR2 SVGIG (reference sequence). Germline trimming cut 2 bases from V and 2 bases from J; bases unmatched to any gene: 1. This CDR3 is 14 amino acids long. The CDR3 DNA reads TGTGCCTGGAGTTCTAGCGGGGCCTACAATGAGCAGTTCTTC. This gives the protein CAWSSSGAYNEQFF.

The chain combines TRBV29-1 with TRBJ2-7, with D unclear. Germline-derived CDR1 and CDR2 are SQVTM and ANQGSEA. Between the trimmed V and J ends, which lost 3 bases and 7 bases, there was a span of 10 bases. CDR3 length: 11 residues. The CDR3, as DNA: TGCAGCGTTGAGCAGGCTCTAGAGCAGTACTTC. Protein: CSVEQALEQYF.

The chain has TRBV18 and TRBJ2-7, with D tentatively TRBD1 (5 bases). Trimming left V 3 bases short and J 3 bases short, with 12 bases between. Germline-derived CDR1 and CDR2 are KGHSH and LQKENI. This CDR3 region has 14 residues. The CDR3 sequence: CASSPSSRDYEQYF. CDR3 bases: TGTGCCAGCTCACCGTCCTCCAGGGACTACGAGCAGTACTTC. Filled out from reference TRBV18 and TRBJ2-7, the complete variable domain reads NAGVMQNPRHLVRRRGQEARLRCSPMKGHSHVYWYRQLPEEGLKFMVYLQKENIIDESGMPKERFSAEFPKEGPSILRIQQVVRGDSAAYFCASSPSSRDYEQYFGPGTRLTVT.

This clone was seen a handful of times. This rearrangement joins TRBV27 to TRBJ1-1; 7 nucleotides align to TRBD1. Unmatched junction bases numbered 2, after V lost 0 bases and J lost 4 bases. This CDR3 contains 14 residues. Germline-derived CDR1 and CDR2 are MNHEY and SMNVEV (reference sequence). For the CDR3, the DNA is TGTGCCAGCAGTTTATCGTCAGGGGGCACTGAAGCTTTCTTT. It codes for CASSLSSGGTEAFF.

This chain joins TRBV25-1 and TRBJ2-2, with TRBD2 as a possible D gene (6 bases). Germline values: CDR1 MGHDK, CDR2 SYGVNS. The CDR3 covers 15 residues. V lost 6 bases, J lost 0 bases, and 11 bases lay in between. CDR3 loop: CASRRSGTNTGELFF. The CDR3 DNA is TGTGCCAGCAGACGTAGCGGCACGAACACCGGGGAGCTGTTTTTT.

J is TRBJ2-1 and V is TRBV18; 9 bases match TRBD1. CDR3 length equals 15 residues. J gave up 7 bases and V 1 base, and 5 bases lay outside the gene matches. Looked up from germline, CDR1 is KGHSH and CDR2 is LQKENI. The CDR3 region has the DNA TGTGCCAGCTCACCACGGGACAGGGAAATAAATGAGCAGTTCTTC. Its translation: CASSPRDREINEQFF.

The gene calls are TRBV7-9 and TRBJ1-6; D not resolved. Trimming cost V 5 bases and J 0 bases, with 5 bases left between them. This CDR3 region has 14 residues. Looked up from germline, CDR1 is SEHNR and CDR2 is FQNEAQ (reference sequence). The CDR3 loop is CASSPGSYNSPLHF. The CDR3 DNA reads as TGTGCCAGCAGCCCGGGCTCCTATAATTCACCCCTCCACTTT.